A selection of T cell receptor beta chains follows, all from one sample in a study of T cell responses to AZD1222 COVID-19 vaccine. Profiling relied on immunoSEQ multiplex PCR, and the TCRdb table lists in-frame clones only, not all of them. Of approximately 30,000 clones detected, about 86% appear once; the ten largest clones hold less than 7%. Sequenced here: peripheral blood, sampled on day 0 of AZD1222 vaccination. The receptor set was obtained from an adult in good health. The CDR3 runs from the conserved cysteine through the conserved F or W. The D gene is left open where the match is weak. Some rows have no size entry. The others give once, few or many, or a class for an expanded clone.

TRBJ2-7	TRBD2	TRBV5-1	NA	CASSLGFGTTSGTYEQYF	TGCGCCAGCAGCTTGGGCTTTGGTACGACTAGCGGGACCTACGAGCAGTACTTC
TRBJ1-2	NA	TRBV7-9	once	CASSLEGRGGGYTF	TGTGCCAGCAGCTTGGAGGGCCGAGGCGGCGGCTACACCTTC
TRBJ2-7	NA	TRBV30	NA	CAWSVRPFYEQYF	TGTGCCTGGAGTGTAAGGCCGTTCTACGAGCAGTACTTC
TRBJ1-2	NA	TRBV11-3	medium-sized	CASSFGGRLNYGYTF	TGTGCCAGCAGCTTTGGGGGACGGCTGAACTATGGCTACACCTTC
TRBJ1-2	TRBD1	TRBV2	once	CASKPGQAFGGYTF	TGTGCCAGCAAGCCGGGACAGGCTTTTGGTGGCTACACCTTC
TRBJ1-2	NA	TRBV20-1	once	CSASPSGRANYGYTF	TGCAGTGCTAGTCCCTCAGGACGGGCCAACTATGGCTACACCTTC
TRBJ2-5	NA	TRBV18	NA	CASSLQGQETQYF	TGTGCCAGCTCACTGCAGGGTCAAGAGACCCAGTACTTC
TRBJ1-6	NA	TRBV19	NA	CASSIILRAGAHSPLHF	TGTGCCAGTAGTATAATCCTCAGGGCAGGGGCTCATTCACCCCTCCACTTT
TRBJ2-2	TRBD2	TRBV7-6	NA	CASSLGLAGGPRRSGELFF	TGTGCCAGCAGCTTGGGACTAGCGGGAGGGCCGAGAAGAAGCGGGGAGCTGTTTTTT
TRBJ2-2	TRBD1	TRBV7-3	NA	CASGQGAGELFF	TGTGCCAGCGGACAGGGGGCCGGGGAGCTGTTTTTT
TRBJ1-5	NA	TRBV4-2	NA	CASSPTRGPNQPQHF	TGTGCCAGCAGCCCCACCAGGGGCCCCAATCAGCCCCAGCATTTT
TRBJ2-1	NA	TRBV10-2	NA	CASSESSRRNNEQFF	TGCGCCAGCAGTGAGTCTTCTCGACGGAACAATGAGCAGTTCTTC
TRBJ1-1	NA	TRBV28	NA	CASTEGSRNTEAFF	TGTGCCAGCACCGAGGGTTCCCGAAACACTGAAGCTTTCTTT
TRBJ2-1	TRBD2	TRBV4-2	NA	CASSQYSGRADNEQFF	TGTGCCAGCAGCCAGTATAGCGGGAGGGCCGATAATGAGCAGTTCTTC
TRBJ2-1	NA	TRBV27	NA	CASSLVWGNEQFF	TGTGCCAGCAGTCTGGTTTGGGGCAATGAGCAGTTCTTC
TRBJ1-5	NA	TRBV5-4	NA	CASTPRYSNQPQHF	TGTGCCAGCACCCCGAGGTATAGCAATCAGCCCCAGCATTTT
TRBJ2-7	NA	TRBV7-9	few	CASSRMDYEQYF	TGTGCCAGCAGCCGGATGGACTACGAGCAGTACTTC
TRBJ2-1	TRBD2	TRBV6-5	NA	CASSYSMMAGGVFF	TGTGCCAGCAGTTACTCGATGATGGCGGGGGGCGTGTTCTTC
TRBJ1-5	TRBD1	TRBV18	NA	CASASNTGVQPQHF	TGTGCCAGCGCCAGTAATACAGGGGTACAGCCCCAGCATTTT
TRBJ2-5	TRBD2	TRBV4-2	NA	CASSQDVSGRQETQYF	TGTGCCAGCAGCCAAGACGTTAGCGGGAGGCAGGAGACCCAGTACTTC
TRBJ2-1	NA	TRBV11-1	NA	CASSFRRGQYNEQFF	TGTGCCAGCAGCTTCCGCAGGGGACAATACAATGAGCAGTTCTTC
TRBJ1-1	TRBD1	TRBV6-6	NA	CASSGTRGLNTEAFF	TGTGCCAGCAGTGGAACCAGGGGGTTGAACACTGAAGCTTTCTTT
TRBJ2-6	NA	TRBV6-2/TRBV6-3	NA	CASSSLANVLTF	TGTGCCAGCAGTTCCCTTGCCAACGTCCTGACTTTC
TRBJ2-1	TRBD2	TRBV11-2	NA	CASSLDLGLAGYNEQFF	TGTGCCAGCAGCTTAGATCTGGGACTAGCGGGCTACAATGAGCAGTTCTTC
TRBJ1-5	NA	TRBV19	NA	CASNPRLQHF	TGTGCCAGTAACCCCCGCCTCCAGCATTTT
TRBJ2-1	NA	TRBV29-1	few	CSVLRETNEQFF	TGCAGCGTTCTCCGGGAAACCAATGAGCAGTTCTTC
TRBJ2-7	TRBD2	TRBV4-1	NA	CASSQAPAGPYEQYF	TGCGCCAGCAGCCAAGCCCCAGCGGGGCCCTACGAGCAGTACTTC
TRBJ2-7	NA	TRBV27	few	CASSSGYIYEQYF	TGTGCCAGCAGTTCCGGTTACATTTACGAGCAGTACTTC
TRBJ2-7	NA	TRBV11-2	NA	CASSLDRPYEQYF	TGTGCCAGCAGCTTAGATCGCCCCTACGAGCAGTACTTC
TRBJ2-5	TRBD1	TRBV27	NA	CASSFTTGTGQETQYF	TGTGCCAGCAGTTTCACAACCGGGACAGGACAAGAGACCCAGTACTTC
TRBJ1-5	TRBD1	TRBV28	NA	CASSNPDRGSNQPQHF	TGTGCCAGCAGTAACCCGGACAGGGGTAGCAATCAGCCCCAGCATTTT
TRBJ1-1	NA	TRBV5-4	NA	CASSFGRGNTEAFF	TGTGCCAGCAGCTTTGGTAGGGGGAACACTGAAGCTTTCTTT
TRBJ2-6	NA	TRBV27	NA	CASTSKPGAGANVLTF	TGTGCCAGCACCTCCAAACCGGGAGCTGGGGCCAACGTCCTGACTTTC
TRBJ1-1	NA	TRBV2	NA	CASSLDAFEAFF	TGTGCCAGCAGTTTGGACGCCTTTGAAGCTTTCTTT
TRBJ1-1	NA	TRBV18	few	CASSPPIGTNTEAFF	TGTGCCAGCTCACCACCGATAGGGACCAACACTGAAGCTTTCTTT
TRBJ2-5	TRBD1	TRBV7-2	NA	CASSLVAGQGSETQYF	TGTGCCAGCAGCTTAGTAGCCGGACAGGGGTCAGAGACCCAGTACTTC
TRBJ2-3	NA	TRBV4-3	NA	CASSQERGASTDTQYF	TGCGCCAGCAGCCAAGAGAGAGGGGCTAGCACAGATACGCAGTATTTT
TRBJ1-5	TRBD1	TRBV29-1	NA	CSVARDRNQPQHF	TGCAGCGTTGCGAGGGACAGGAATCAGCCCCAGCATTTT
TRBJ1-3	NA	TRBV14	NA	CASSQQAGGNTIYF	TGTGCCAGCAGCCAACAGGCCGGCGGAAACACCATATATTTT
TRBJ1-2	NA	TRBV18	once	CASSPGAEGYTF	TGTGCCAGCTCACCAGGGGCAGAGGGCTACACCTTC
TRBJ1-2	NA	TRBV12-3/TRBV12-4	NA	CASSLAGFYGYTF	TGTGCCAGCAGTTTAGCAGGGTTCTATGGCTACACCTTC
TRBJ1-2	NA	TRBV7-9	NA	CASTLGGAQGYTF	TGTGCCAGCACTTTGGGGGGGGCTCAAGGCTACACCTTC
TRBJ1-5	NA	TRBV4-2	NA	CASSQEGGSNQPQHF	TGTGCCAGCAGCCAAGAAGGGGGAAGCAATCAGCCCCAGCATTTT
TRBJ2-7	NA	TRBV19	NA	CASSVQRGPTYEQYF	TGTGCCAGTAGTGTTCAACGGGGACCCACCTACGAGCAGTACTTC
TRBJ2-1	TRBD2	TRBV11-2	NA	CASSSVPGLGNEQFF	TGTGCCAGCAGCTCAGTCCCGGGACTAGGGAATGAGCAGTTCTTC
TRBJ2-7	NA	TRBV6-5	NA	CASRSGRAQSYEQYF	TGTGCCAGCAGGTCCGGGCGGGCCCAATCCTACGAGCAGTACTTC
TRBJ1-2	NA	TRBV6-5	once	CASSYTVRNYGYTF	TGTGCCAGCAGTTACACCGTGAGGAACTATGGCTACACCTTC
TRBJ1-5	TRBD1	TRBV20-1	NA	CSASLGTGGHPGHQPQHF	TGCAGTGCTAGTCTCGGGACAGGGGGCCACCCGGGCCATCAGCCCCAGCATTTT
TRBJ1-6	NA	TRBV28	NA	CASRRGGVMDSPLHF	TGTGCCAGCAGGCGAGGGGGAGTAATGGATTCACCCCTCCACTTT
TRBJ2-5	TRBD1	TRBV5-1	NA	CASSEGTGPQETQYF	TGCGCCAGCAGCGAAGGGACAGGGCCCCAAGAGACCCAGTACTTC
TRBJ2-7	TRBD1	TRBV13	NA	CASSADRAGEQYF	TGTGCCAGCAGCGCCGACAGGGCGGGCGAGCAGTACTTC
TRBJ2-5	NA	TRBV7-8	NA	CASSLDRDETQYF	TGTGCCAGCAGCTTAGACAGGGACGAGACCCAGTACTTC
TRBJ1-1	NA	TRBV21-1	NA	CASDRLGQIMNTEAFF	TGTGCCAGTGATAGGTTGGGACAGATAATGAACACTGAAGCTTTCTTT
TRBJ1-3	NA	TRBV7-6	NA	CASSFDSGSSGNTIYF	TGTGCCAGCAGCTTCGATTCAGGGAGCTCTGGAAACACCATATATTTT
TRBJ2-3	NA	TRBV5-8	once	CASRGVFQSTDTQYF	TGTGCCAGCAGGGGGGTTTTCCAGTCCACAGATACGCAGTATTTT
TRBJ1-4	NA	TRBV24-1	NA	CATSDSGRTNEKLFF	TGTGCCACCAGTGATTCGGGACGTACTAATGAAAAACTGTTTTTT